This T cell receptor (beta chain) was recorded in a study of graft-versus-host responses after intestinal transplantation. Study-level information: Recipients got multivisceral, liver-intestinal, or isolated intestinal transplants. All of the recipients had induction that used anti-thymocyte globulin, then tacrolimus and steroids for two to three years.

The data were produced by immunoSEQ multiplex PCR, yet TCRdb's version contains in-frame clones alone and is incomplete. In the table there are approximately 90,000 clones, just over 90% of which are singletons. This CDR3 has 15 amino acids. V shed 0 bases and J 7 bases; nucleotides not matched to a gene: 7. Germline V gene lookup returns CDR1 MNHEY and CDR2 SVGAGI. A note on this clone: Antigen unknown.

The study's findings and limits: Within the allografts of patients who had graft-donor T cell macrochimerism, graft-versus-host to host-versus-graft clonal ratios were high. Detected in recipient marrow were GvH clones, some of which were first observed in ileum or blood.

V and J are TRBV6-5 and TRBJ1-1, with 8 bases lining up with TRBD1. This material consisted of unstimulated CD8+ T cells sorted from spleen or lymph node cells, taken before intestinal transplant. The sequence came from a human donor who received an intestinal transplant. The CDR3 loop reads CASSYSSAGGIEAFF. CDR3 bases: TGTGCCAGCAGTTACTCATCGGCAGGGGGCATTGAAGCTTTCTTT.